The rows below give T cell receptor beta chains drawn from one sample of a study of cytomegalovirus exposure and HLA in healthy donors. Method: immunoSEQ multiplex PCR; TCRdb's copy keeps in-frame clones and lacks some. The sample has 150,000 or so clones, more than 65% seen once; the top ten hold 4.5% to 6%. Sequencing was carried out using PBMCs. The receptor source for this set is a man aged 30 to 39 in good health and CMV-seropositive. CDR3s include the opening cysteine and the closing phenylalanine or tryptophan. The D gene is left open where the match is weak. For some rows the clone size is stated as once, few or many, or as a class when expanded; others skip it.

clone_size: -
j_call: TRBJ1-1
v_call: TRBV5-1
d_call: -
cdr3_aa: CASSTYQRSEAFF
cdr3_nt: TGCGCCAGCAGCACATATCAGCGTAGTGAAGCTTTCTTT

clone_size: once
j_call: TRBJ1-4
v_call: TRBV27
d_call: -
cdr3_aa: CASSLGREHEKLFF
cdr3_nt: TGTGCCAGCAGTTTAGGCAGGGAACATGAAAAACTGTTTTTT

clone_size: -
j_call: TRBJ2-6
v_call: TRBV5-4
d_call: -
cdr3_aa: CASKTDSGANVLTF
cdr3_nt: TGTGCCAGCAAGACTGACTCTGGGGCCAACGTCCTGACTTTC

clone_size: -
j_call: TRBJ1-3
v_call: TRBV9
d_call: -
cdr3_aa: CASSVRVGDSSGNTIYF
cdr3_nt: TGTGCCAGCAGCGTAAGGGTAGGGGACTCGTCTGGAAACACCATATATTTT

clone_size: few
j_call: TRBJ1-6
v_call: TRBV4-1
d_call: -
cdr3_aa: CASSQDDRLDSPLHF
cdr3_nt: TGCGCCAGCAGCCAAGACGACAGGTTAGATTCACCCCTCCACTTT

clone_size: few
j_call: TRBJ2-1
v_call: TRBV4-2
d_call: TRBD2
cdr3_aa: CASSLTSGGPWDEQFF
cdr3_nt: TGTGCCAGCAGCCTGACTAGCGGAGGGCCTTGGGATGAGCAGTTCTTC

clone_size: -
j_call: TRBJ1-5
v_call: TRBV29-1
d_call: TRBD1
cdr3_aa: CSVGDSSNQPQHF
cdr3_nt: TGCAGCGTTGGGGACAGTAGCAATCAGCCCCAGCATTTT

clone_size: -
j_call: TRBJ2-7
v_call: TRBV5-6
d_call: -
cdr3_aa: CASSKMGVSYEQYF
cdr3_nt: TGTGCCAGCAGCAAAATGGGCGTATCCTACGAGCAGTACTTC

clone_size: -
j_call: TRBJ2-7
v_call: TRBV28
d_call: -
cdr3_aa: CASSNPPEERYEQYF
cdr3_nt: TGTGCCAGCAGCAACCCTCCTGAGGAGCGGTACGAGCAGTACTTC

clone_size: -
j_call: TRBJ2-7
v_call: TRBV6-5
d_call: TRBD1
cdr3_aa: CASRNSQGPYEQYF
cdr3_nt: TGTGCCAGCAGAAACTCACAGGGGCCCTACGAGCAGTACTTC

clone_size: -
j_call: TRBJ2-6
v_call: TRBV19
d_call: TRBD1
cdr3_aa: CASSRDRGASGANVLTF
cdr3_nt: TGTGCCAGTAGTAGAGACAGGGGCGCCTCTGGGGCCAACGTCCTGACTTTC

clone_size: -
j_call: TRBJ1-1
v_call: TRBV18
d_call: -
cdr3_aa: CASSTTENTEAFF
cdr3_nt: TGTGCCAGCTCGACTACAGAGAACACTGAAGCTTTCTTT

clone_size: few
j_call: TRBJ1-1
v_call: TRBV7-2
d_call: -
cdr3_aa: CASSPGPGVKNTEAFF
cdr3_nt: TGTGCCAGCAGCCCAGGCCCCGGGGTGAAGAACACTGAAGCTTTCTTT

clone_size: -
j_call: TRBJ2-3
v_call: TRBV4-1
d_call: TRBD2
cdr3_aa: CASSQGRGGLADTQYF
cdr3_nt: TGCGCCAGCAGCCAAGGGCGGGGGGGGTTGGCAGATACGCAGTATTTT

clone_size: -
j_call: TRBJ1-1
v_call: TRBV7-9
d_call: -
cdr3_aa: CASSPKGVGNTEAFF
cdr3_nt: TGTGCCAGCAGCCCAAAGGGGGTAGGGAACACTGAAGCTTTCTTT

clone_size: -
j_call: TRBJ2-2
v_call: TRBV7-9
d_call: TRBD1
cdr3_aa: CASSHFPRQGRTGELFF
cdr3_nt: TGTGCCAGCAGCCACTTCCCCCGACAGGGCAGAACCGGGGAGCTGTTTTTT

clone_size: -
j_call: TRBJ1-1
v_call: TRBV29-1
d_call: -
cdr3_aa: CSERTAVEAFF
cdr3_nt: TGCAGCGAGCGGACAGCTGTTGAAGCTTTCTTT

clone_size: -
j_call: TRBJ1-2
v_call: TRBV27
d_call: TRBD1
cdr3_aa: CASSFSGGSSSGYTF
cdr3_nt: TGTGCCAGCAGTTTCTCAGGGGGCTCTTCATCTGGCTACACCTTC

clone_size: -
j_call: TRBJ1-2
v_call: TRBV6-4
d_call: TRBD1
cdr3_aa: CASSESGTALDGYTF
cdr3_nt: TGTGCCAGCAGCGAATCCGGGACAGCCCTCGATGGCTACACCTTC

clone_size: few
j_call: TRBJ2-2
v_call: TRBV6-5
d_call: -
cdr3_aa: CASSILTGELFF
cdr3_nt: TGTGCCAGCAGTATCCTTACCGGGGAGCTGTTTTTT

clone_size: once
j_call: TRBJ2-3
v_call: TRBV29-1
d_call: TRBD1
cdr3_aa: CSVDDRDPQYF
cdr3_nt: TGCAGCGTCGACGACAGGGACCCGCAGTATTTT

clone_size: -
j_call: TRBJ1-1
v_call: TRBV25-1
d_call: TRBD1
cdr3_aa: CASSVTGAGGASEAFF
cdr3_nt: TGTGCCAGCAGTGTTACAGGGGCAGGGGGAGCGAGTGAAGCTTTCTTT

clone_size: -
j_call: TRBJ2-3
v_call: TRBV6-4
d_call: TRBD2
cdr3_aa: CASSYLSGRATDTQYF
cdr3_nt: TGTGCCAGCAGTTACCTCAGCGGGAGAGCTACAGATACGCAGTATTTT

clone_size: -
j_call: TRBJ2-7
v_call: TRBV20-1
d_call: -
cdr3_aa: CSARDSYEQYF
cdr3_nt: TGCAGTGCTAGGGACAGTTACGAGCAGTACTTC

clone_size: -
j_call: TRBJ2-2
v_call: TRBV6-5
d_call: -
cdr3_aa: CASTSTGELFF
cdr3_nt: TGTGCCAGCACCTCGACCGGGGAGCTGTTTTTT

clone_size: -
j_call: TRBJ2-6
v_call: TRBV4-3
d_call: -
cdr3_aa: CASSQDLGSGANVLTF
cdr3_nt: TGCGCCAGCAGCCAAGATCTAGGCTCCGGGGCCAACGTCCTGACTTTC

clone_size: -
j_call: TRBJ2-1
v_call: TRBV9
d_call: TRBD2
cdr3_aa: CASSVASGRRSYNEQFF
cdr3_nt: TGTGCCAGCAGCGTAGCGAGCGGGAGACGGTCCTACAATGAGCAGTTCTTC

clone_size: -
j_call: TRBJ1-1
v_call: TRBV5-1
d_call: TRBD1
cdr3_aa: CASAPGQGLLNTEAFF
cdr3_nt: TGCGCCAGCGCTCCGGGACAGGGCCTCCTGAACACTGAAGCTTTCTTT

clone_size: -
j_call: TRBJ2-5
v_call: TRBV2
d_call: -
cdr3_aa: CASSEAGLSQETQYF
cdr3_nt: TGTGCCAGCAGTGAAGCGGGACTGAGTCAAGAGACCCAGTACTTC

clone_size: -
j_call: TRBJ2-2
v_call: TRBV18
d_call: -
cdr3_aa: CASSPWSIGELFF
cdr3_nt: TGTGCCAGCTCACCATGGAGCATCGGGGAGCTGTTTTTT

clone_size: -
j_call: TRBJ2-2
v_call: TRBV2
d_call: -
cdr3_aa: CASHGQGRNTGELFF
cdr3_nt: TGTGCCAGTCATGGGCAGGGTCGGAACACCGGGGAGCTGTTTTTT

clone_size: -
j_call: TRBJ1-1
v_call: TRBV28
d_call: -
cdr3_aa: CASRPLETGKAFF
cdr3_nt: TGTGCCAGCAGGCCCCTCGAGACAGGTAAAGCTTTCTTT

clone_size: -
j_call: TRBJ2-2
v_call: TRBV19
d_call: -
cdr3_aa: CASSIHRAKTGELFF
cdr3_nt: TGTGCCAGTAGTATACACAGGGCGAAAACCGGGGAGCTGTTTTTT

clone_size: -
j_call: TRBJ2-7
v_call: TRBV30
d_call: TRBD1
cdr3_aa: CAWTARYRGPYEQYF
cdr3_nt: TGTGCCTGGACCGCCCGGTATAGGGGGCCCTACGAGCAGTACTTC

clone_size: -
j_call: TRBJ1-5
v_call: TRBV7-9
d_call: TRBD1
cdr3_aa: CASSRGQGNQPQHF
cdr3_nt: TGTGCCAGCAGTCGCGGACAGGGGAATCAGCCCCAGCATTTT

clone_size: -
j_call: TRBJ2-7
v_call: TRBV11-3
d_call: TRBD1
cdr3_aa: CASSWGQGYEQYF
cdr3_nt: TGTGCCAGCAGCTGGGGACAGGGCTACGAGCAGTACTTC

clone_size: -
j_call: TRBJ2-2
v_call: TRBV4-1
d_call: TRBD2
cdr3_aa: CASSLQAGTLTGELFF
cdr3_nt: TGCGCCAGCAGCCTACAAGCGGGGACTCTCACCGGGGAGCTGTTTTTT

clone_size: -
j_call: TRBJ1-4
v_call: TRBV28
d_call: -
cdr3_aa: CASSFSHEKLFF
cdr3_nt: TGTGCCAGCAGCTTTTCCCATGAAAAACTGTTTTTT

clone_size: -
j_call: TRBJ1-5
v_call: TRBV19
d_call: -
cdr3_aa: CASNRVNQPQHF
cdr3_nt: TGTGCCAGTAACAGGGTTAATCAGCCCCAGCATTTT

clone_size: -
j_call: TRBJ2-7
v_call: TRBV19
d_call: TRBD2
cdr3_aa: CASSLNPGGNLHYEQYF
cdr3_nt: TGTGCCAGTAGTCTTAACCCCGGGGGGAACCTCCACTACGAGCAGTACTTC

clone_size: -
j_call: TRBJ2-1
v_call: TRBV6-6
d_call: TRBD2
cdr3_aa: CASSYLAGMRDEQFF
cdr3_nt: TGTGCCAGCAGTTACTTAGCGGGGATGCGCGATGAGCAGTTCTTC

clone_size: -
j_call: TRBJ2-2
v_call: TRBV5-1
d_call: TRBD1
cdr3_aa: CASSLEGAPTGELFF
cdr3_nt: TGCGCCAGCAGCTTGGAGGGGGCGCCTACCGGGGAGCTGTTTTTT

clone_size: -
j_call: TRBJ1-2
v_call: TRBV10-3
d_call: -
cdr3_aa: CAISGGQGNSTF
cdr3_nt: TGCGCCATCAGTGGGGGGCAGGGCAACTCCACCTTC

clone_size: -
j_call: TRBJ2-3
v_call: TRBV18
d_call: TRBD2
cdr3_aa: CASSPVAGVGTDTQYF
cdr3_nt: TGTGCCAGCTCACCTGTAGCGGGAGTTGGTACAGATACGCAGTATTTT

clone_size: -
j_call: TRBJ2-7
v_call: TRBV28
d_call: TRBD2
cdr3_aa: CASSLNRLAGGRGECYEQYF
cdr3_nt: TGTGCCAGCAGCCTTAACCGACTAGCGGGGGGGCGGGGGGAGTGTTACGAGCAGTACTTC

clone_size: few
j_call: TRBJ2-7
v_call: TRBV11-2
d_call: -
cdr3_aa: CASSLAQPYEQYF
cdr3_nt: TGTGCCAGCAGCTTAGCACAGCCCTACGAGCAGTACTTC

clone_size: -
j_call: TRBJ2-1
v_call: TRBV6-5
d_call: -
cdr3_aa: CASRPSYNEQFF
cdr3_nt: TGTGCCAGCAGGCCGAGTTACAATGAGCAGTTCTTC

clone_size: -
j_call: TRBJ2-4
v_call: TRBV11-2
d_call: TRBD1
cdr3_aa: CASSRAGTENIQYF
cdr3_nt: TGTGCCAGCAGCAGAGCCGGGACAGAAAACATTCAGTACTTC

clone_size: -
j_call: TRBJ1-1
v_call: TRBV5-4
d_call: -
cdr3_aa: CASSRGGFPEAFF
cdr3_nt: TGTGCCAGCAGCAGGGGGGGTTTCCCTGAAGCTTTCTTT

clone_size: -
j_call: TRBJ2-7
v_call: TRBV4-3
d_call: TRBD1
cdr3_aa: CASSQATGLYEQYF
cdr3_nt: TGCGCCAGCAGCCAAGCGACAGGGCTCTACGAGCAGTACTTC

clone_size: -
j_call: TRBJ2-7
v_call: TRBV7-6
d_call: -
cdr3_aa: CASSLGSGVVNSYEQYF
cdr3_nt: TGTGCCAGCAGCCTCGGGTCGGGGGTAGTGAACTCCTACGAGCAGTACTTC

clone_size: few
j_call: TRBJ1-4
v_call: TRBV4-3
d_call: -
cdr3_aa: CASSQDRGAVNEKLFF
cdr3_nt: TGCGCCAGCAGCCAAGATCGGGGGGCTGTTAATGAAAAACTGTTTTTT

clone_size: -
j_call: TRBJ1-4
v_call: TRBV6-5
d_call: -
cdr3_aa: CASSSTVGYEKLFF
cdr3_nt: TGTGCCAGCAGTTCGACGGTGGGCTATGAAAAACTGTTTTTT

clone_size: -
j_call: TRBJ2-7
v_call: TRBV6-5
d_call: -
cdr3_aa: CASSYTSSYEQYF
cdr3_nt: TGTGCCAGCAGTTACACTAGCTCCTACGAGCAGTACTTC

clone_size: -
j_call: TRBJ2-7
v_call: TRBV30
d_call: -
cdr3_aa: CAWSTGSTYEQYF
cdr3_nt: TGTGCCTGGTCGACAGGATCGACCTACGAGCAGTACTTC

clone_size: -
j_call: TRBJ2-7
v_call: TRBV2
d_call: -
cdr3_aa: CASSEVGRVGEQYF
cdr3_nt: TGTGCCAGCAGTGAAGTGGGCAGGGTCGGCGAGCAGTACTTC

clone_size: -
j_call: TRBJ2-3
v_call: TRBV27
d_call: TRBD1
cdr3_aa: CASSLSPGGEGTDTQYF
cdr3_nt: TGTGCCAGCAGTTTATCGCCAGGGGGCGAGGGCACAGATACGCAGTATTTT

clone_size: -
j_call: TRBJ1-2
v_call: TRBV5-5
d_call: -
cdr3_aa: CASSLLVSGGYTF
cdr3_nt: TGTGCCAGCAGCTTGTTGGTTTCTGGCGGCTACACCTTC

clone_size: -
j_call: TRBJ1-1
v_call: TRBV30
d_call: -
cdr3_aa: CAWRAPLHTEAFF
cdr3_nt: TGTGCCTGGAGAGCTCCTCTCCACACTGAAGCTTTCTTT

clone_size: -
j_call: TRBJ2-6
v_call: TRBV5-1
d_call: -
cdr3_aa: CASSLEASGANVLTF
cdr3_nt: TGCGCCAGCAGCTTGGAGGCTAGTGGGGCCAACGTCCTGACTTTC